The rows below give T cell receptor beta chains drawn from one sample of a study of shared clonotypes between healthy human individuals. Profiling relied on immunoSEQ multiplex PCR, and the TCRdb table lists in-frame clones only, not all of them. The top ten clones hold approximately 25% of a sample with approximately 810,000 clones, more than 85% of them seen once. The source material was naive CD8+ T cells sorted from blood. The receptors derive from a man aged 30 to 39 in good health. CDR3s include the opening cysteine and the closing phenylalanine or tryptophan. D genes are given only for firm matches. The listing skips clone size in some rows; elsewhere it reads once, few, many or a size class.

abundance	v_gene	j_gene	d_gene	CDR3nt	CDR3aa
.	TRBV30	TRBJ2-7	.	TGTGCCTGGACCGACGGGAGCGGGCAGTACTTC	CAWTDGSGQYF
.	TRBV9	TRBJ2-2	.	TGTGCCAGCAGCGAGGTCAGTACGAACACCGGGGAGCTGTTTTTT	CASSEVSTNTGELFF
.	TRBV7-9	TRBJ2-7	.	TGTGCCAGCAGCTTAGGCCCGACATCTAGACCCTCCTACGAGCAGTACTTC	CASSLGPTSRPSYEQYF
.	TRBV9	TRBJ2-5	TRBD2	TGTGCCAGCAGCGTAGAATCTAGCGGGAGGCTCAGTGCCCAGTACTTC	CASSVESSGRLSAQYF
.	TRBV9	TRBJ2-7	.	TGTGCCAGCAGCGTAGGGACGGCCGAGCAGTACTTC	CASSVGTAEQYF
.	TRBV5-1	TRBJ2-1	.	TGCGCCAGCAGCTTGGCTCTGGGGATGGTCTACAATGAGCAGTTCTTC	CASSLALGMVYNEQFF
.	TRBV9	TRBJ2-3	TRBD2	TGTGCCAGCAGCGTACTACACTCGGGACTAGCGGGAGTTTCTGATACGCAGTATTTT	CASSVLHSGLAGVSDTQYF
.	TRBV7-7	TRBJ2-3	.	TGTGCTAGCAGCCTAGACGGAGATACGCAGTATTTT	CASSLDGDTQYF
.	TRBV7-9	TRBJ2-7	.	TGTGCCAGCAGCTCGGTCGGGAGTCCCTACGAGCAGTACTTC	CASSSVGSPYEQYF
.	TRBV19	TRBJ2-1	.	TGTGCCAGTAGACCGCGGGGAAACAATGAGCAGTTCTTC	CASRPRGNNEQFF
.	TRBV11-2	TRBJ1-3	.	TGTGCCAGCAGCTTAAACGACAGGAGCGTTGGAAACACCATATATTTT	CASSLNDRSVGNTIYF
.	TRBV25-1	TRBJ1-1	.	TGTGCCAGCAACCGAGGGACTGAAGCTTTCTTT	CASNRGTEAFF
once	TRBV5-5	TRBJ2-3	TRBD2	TGTGCCAGCAGCTTCAGGACTAGCGGGAGTGGGCAGGGAGATACGCAGTATTTT	CASSFRTSGSGQGDTQYF
.	TRBV28	TRBJ2-7	.	TGTGCCAGCAGTCCGCTCCGTGGCGGAAACTTCGACGAGCAGTACTTC	CASSPLRGGNFDEQYF
.	TRBV7-9	TRBJ2-7	TRBD1	TGTGCCAGCAGCCCAACCGACAGGGACGAGCAGTACTTC	CASSPTDRDEQYF
.	TRBV28	TRBJ2-3	TRBD2	TGTGCCAGCAGTCTTCGGACTAGCGGGATGACAGATACGCAGTATTTT	CASSLRTSGMTDTQYF